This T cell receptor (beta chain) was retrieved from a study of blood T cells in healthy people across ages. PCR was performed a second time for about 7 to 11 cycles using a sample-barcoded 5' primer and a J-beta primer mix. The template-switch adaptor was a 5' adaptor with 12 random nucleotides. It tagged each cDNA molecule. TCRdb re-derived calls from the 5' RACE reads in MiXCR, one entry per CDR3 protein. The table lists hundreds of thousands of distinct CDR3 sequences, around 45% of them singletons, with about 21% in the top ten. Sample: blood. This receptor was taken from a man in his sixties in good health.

Here the CDR3 DNA reads TGCAGTGCTAGACCCAAAGACACCGGGGAGCTGTTTTTT. Translated, it gives CSARPKDTGELFF. The chain uses TRBV20-1 and TRBJ2-2; no reliable D call. CDR1 is DFQATT, CDR2 SNEGSKA, per germline (reference sequence). With 2 bases removed from V and 3 bases from J, the gap between germline ends came to 7 bases. This CDR3 is 13 amino acids long.